Below, 21 T cell receptor beta chains from the same sample are listed, as sequenced in a study of post-analysis software for immune sequencing data. Libraries were made from TCR beta cDNA, and they carried unique molecular identifiers. TCRdb fed the PCR reads into MiXCR, producing one record per CDR3 protein. The data contain approximately 350,000 distinct CDR3 sequences, roughly 36% of them singletons. The antigens these receptors bind are not known. Broader study findings: Comparison of patients with controls showed five TRBV segments more frequent in patients, TRBV5-6, TRBV5-1 and TRBV20-1 among them.

The sample consisted of blood. These receptors were collected from a girl aged 10-17 years with multiple sclerosis.

This clonotype was detected ten times or more. This chain uses TRBV6-5 with TRBJ2-1; D unclear. The CDR3 contains 13 residues. Germline V gives CDR1 MNHEY, CDR2 SVGAGI. V dropped 7 bases and J dropped 1 base, with 8 bases sitting between them. The CDR3, as DNA: TGTGCCAGCAAGGTCACGTCCTACAATGAGCAGTTCTTC. It is translated as CASKVTSYNEQFF.

This sequence joins TRBV6-2 or TRBV6-3 and TRBJ2-1; D might be TRBD1 (5 bases). Looked up from germline, CDR1 is MNHEY and CDR2 is SVGEGT. Trimming shortened V by 0 bases and J by 6 bases, and 15 bases separated the two germline ends. The CDR3 extends over 16 amino acids. The CDR3 is CASSYSSRRVGNEQFF. The DNA of the CDR3 is TGTGCCAGCAGTTACTCCTCCCGCAGGGTCGGCAATGAGCAGTTCTTC.

As to this clonotype: A much larger clone differs by one base, so this may be a read error. The V and J genes are TRBV5-6 and TRBJ2-4, with D tentatively TRBD2 (5 bases). The J call may not be correct, given that the DNA end is closer to TRBJ2-5. Per the germline V gene, CDR1 is SGHDT and CDR2 is YYEEEE. The CDR3 has 13 residues. The CDR3 loop is CVSSPPGVETQYF. DNA of the CDR3: TGTGTCAGCAGCCCCCCCGGGGTGGAGACCCAGTACTTC.

This clonotype was counted only a few times. J is TRBJ1-1 and V is TRBV2; D is unresolved. Germline loops: CDR1 SNHLY, CDR2 FYNNEI. This CDR3 contains 13 residues. Trimming pared 7 bases from V and 3 bases from J, leaving 12 bases between. CDR3 sequence reads: CASIPDSYTEAFF. CDR3 nucleotides: TGTGCCAGCATTCCAGATAGTTACACTGAAGCTTTCTTT.

This chain links TRBV9 with TRBJ2-5; D gene unclear. CDR3 size: 13 residues. Germline-derived CDR1 and CDR2 are SGDLS and YYNGEE. V gave up 0 bases and J gave up 5 bases, with 8 bases separating them. The CDR3 region has the DNA TGTGCCAGCAGCGTAGGTGAATGGGAGACCCAGTACTTC. Translating gives CASSVGEWETQYF.

The J gene is TRBJ1-1, the V gene TRBV29-1; D is ambiguous. Germline V gene data show CDR1 as SQVTM and CDR2 as ANQGSEA. The V end was cut by 3 bases, the J end by 6 bases, with 11 bases between. This CDR3 comprises 12 residues. The CDR3 nucleotides read TGCAGCGTTGAGGCAGAAAAGGCTGAAGCTTTCTTT. As protein: CSVEAEKAEAFF.

J is TRBJ2-3 and V is TRBV14; D unclear. The CDR3 has 11 residues. V was cut by 0 bases and J by 9 bases, with 4 bases left in between. Germline V gene sequence: CDR1 SGHDN, CDR2 FVKESK. The CDR3 sequence: CASSQDKTQYF. The CDR3 nucleotides read TGTGCCAGCAGCCAAGATAAGACGCAGTATTTT.

About this clonotype itself: Because the CDR3 is missing its conserved closing phenylalanine or tryptophan, this is likely a read error. J is TRBJ2-5 and V is TRBV4-1; unclear D gene. The germline CDR1 and CDR2 sequences are MGHRA and YSYEKL. The CDR3 sequence is 16 residues long. The CDR3 bases are TGCGCCAGCAGCCAAGTTAATATGGGCTTTCAAGGGACCCAGTACGTC. Translated: CASSQVNMGFQGTQYV.

The rearrangement links TRBV7-9 to TRBJ2-5; D gene uncertain. The V gene lost 1 base and the J gene lost 5 bases, with 14 bases spanning the gap. The CDR3 has 15 amino acids. Germline V gene sequence: CDR1 SEHNR, CDR2 FQNEAQ (reference sequence). CDR3 amino acids: CASSLVGDVGETQYF. CDR3 in DNA: TGTGCCAGCAGCTTAGTTGGTGACGTCGGGGAGACCCAGTACTTC.

The J gene is TRBJ2-7, the V gene TRBV4-1; 13 positions match TRBD2. Germline lookup yields CDR1 MGHRA and CDR2 YSYEKL. The CDR3 runs 16 residues. Trimming at V came to 3 bases and at J to 5 bases, leaving 7 bases not matched to a gene. In DNA, the CDR3 is TGCGCCAGCAGCCAGAGGACTAGCGGGAGTCTCGACGAGCAGTACTTC. Its translation is CASSQRTSGSLDEQYF.

Only a few counts were recorded for this clonotype. V gene TRBV20-1 combines with J gene TRBJ2-7; 9 bases are shared with TRBD1. The CDR3 runs 13 residues. The germline V gene encodes CDR1 DFQATT and CDR2 SNEGSKA (reference sequence). After removal of 5 bases from V and 6 bases from J, the junction contained 8 bases not matched to a gene. The CDR3 region has the DNA TGCAGTGCTGAAGGACAGGGGAAGGGCGAGCAGTACTTC. This gives the protein CSAEGQGKGEQYF.

This chain uses TRBV6-2 or TRBV6-3 with TRBJ2-7; D gene unclear. The CDR3 extends over 11 amino acids. V lost 3 bases to trimming and J lost 2 bases, with 2 bases between them. The germline CDR1 and CDR2 sequences are MNHEY and SVGEGT. CDR3 residues: CASSYAYEQYF. The CDR3 nucleotides are TGTGCCAGCAGTTATGCCTACGAGCAGTACTTC.

V and J are TRBV10-3 and TRBJ2-5, with D unclear. Germline CDR1 reads ENHRY; CDR2 reads SYGVKD. V was cut by 0 bases and J by 3 bases, with 5 bases left in between. The CDR3 spans 13 residues. The CDR3 loop is CAISESTEETQYF. CDR3 in DNA: TGTGCCATCAGTGAGTCCACAGAAGAGACCCAGTACTTC.

This clonotype was counted between two and nine times. The gene calls are TRBV20-1 and TRBJ1-2; D unresolved. Germline CDR1 DFQATT, CDR2 SNEGSKA (reference sequence). CDR3 length: 13 amino acids. V lost 5 bases to trimming and J lost 4 bases, with 14 bases between them. In nucleotides, the CDR3 is TGCAGTGCTGCCCTAGCGGCACTCTATGGCTACACCTTC. Protein sequence: CSAALAALYGYTF.

This clonotype was seen only a few times. The CDR3 DNA reads as TGTGCCAGCAGCTCTACAGGGAGCCACGAGCAGTACTTC. Its translation is CASSSTGSHEQYF. V usage is TRBV7-3 and J usage is TRBJ2-7; weak D call: TRBD1 (6 bases). V dropped 4 bases and J dropped 5 bases, with 12 bases sitting between them. Germline lookup yields CDR1 SGHTA and CDR2 FQGTGA. CDR3 length equals 13 residues.

The chain joins TRBV7-2 to TRBJ2-1, with D possibly being TRBD1 or TRBD2 (5 bases each). The CDR3 sequence is 16 residues long. The V gene's germline CDR1 is SGHTA and CDR2 FQGNSA. The germline V and J ends were trimmed by 1 base and 6 bases, with 16 bases remaining between them. The chain's CDR3 is CASSLGASPGTNEQFF. CDR3 DNA: TGTGCCAGCAGCTTAGGGGCTAGCCCTGGGACCAATGAGCAGTTCTTC. Supplemented by reference TRBV7-2 and TRBJ2-1, the full variable domain reads GAGVSQSPSNKVTEKGKDVELRCDPISGHTALYWYRQSLGQGLEFLIYFQGNSAPDKSGLPSDRFSAERTGGSVSTLTIQRTQQEDSAVYLCASSLGASPGTNEQFFGPGTRLTVL.

The genes are TRBV12-3 or TRBV12-4 and TRBJ1-4; D is ambiguous. Trimming stripped 7 bases from V and 4 bases from J, with 7 bases between. This CDR3 has 12 amino acids. In nucleotides, the CDR3 is TGTGCCAGCACTTCGAATAATGAAAAACTGTTTTTT. Residues: CASTSNNEKLFF.

Notes on this clonotype: A junction boundary mismatches the germline segment, possibly from a read error. The V call is TRBV18, the J call TRBJ1-5; 11 bases align to TRBD1. Per the germline V gene, CDR1 is KGHSH and CDR2 is LQKENI. This CDR3 spans 14 amino acids. The CDR3 DNA follows: TGTGTCAGCTCACGGGGACAGGGGGATCAGCCCCAGCATTTT. Protein sequence: CVSSRGQGDQPQHF.

The rearrangement uses TRBV12-3 or TRBV12-4 and TRBJ1-2, with a weak D call TRBD1 (6 bases). CDR3 length equals 13 residues. V lost 6 bases and J 7 bases, leaving 15 bases between the germline ends. CDR3: CASSRGTGTGYTF. CDR3 bases: TGTGCCAGCAGCCGCGGAACAGGGACTGGCTACACCTTC.

This clonotype appeared a few times. The chain recombines TRBV5-6 with TRBJ2-1, with D tentatively TRBD1 (6 bases). Germline V CDR1 and CDR2: SGHDT, YYEEEE. Trimming removed 0 bases at V and 14 bases at J, with 9 bases between. CDR3 length: 11 residues. The CDR3 DNA reads as TGTGCCAGCAGCTTGGGCCAGGGGAAGTTCTTC. Translating gives CASSLGQGKFF. Together with reference TRBV5-6 and TRBJ2-1, the CDR3 gives the full variable domain: DAGVTQSPTHLIKTRGQQVTLRCSPKSGHDTVSWYQQALGQGPQFIFQYYEEEERQRGNFPDRFSGHQFPNYSSELNVNALLLGDSALYLCASSLGQGKFFGPGTRLTVL.

The chain is built from TRBV7-2 and TRBJ1-5; D is ambiguous. The CDR3 extends over 15 amino acids. The ends were cut back, 0 bases at V and 2 bases at J, with 8 bases in the middle. Germline V CDR1 and CDR2: SGHTA, FQGNSA. This chain's CDR3 is CASSLAGRRNQPQHF. In DNA, the CDR3 is TGTGCCAGCAGCTTAGCGGGCAGGCGCAATCAGCCCCAGCATTTT.